This is a list of T cell receptor beta chains from one sample in a study of STAT5B mutations in CD4+ large granular lymphocyte leukemia. Profiled with immunoSEQ multiplex PCR; TCRdb holds only in-frame clones, not every one. There are around 21,000 clones in the sample; 75% occur only once, and about 4% lies in the top ten. The sequencing input was CD4+ T cells from blood buffy coats. All receptors derive from a human donor in good health. The CDR3 runs from the conserved cysteine through the conserved F or W. Each record gives: V gene, clone size, D gene, J gene, CDR3 DNA, CDR3 protein. The D gene is left open where the match is weak. Clone size is shown for a subset of rows, as once, few, many or a class of expanded clone.

V: TRBV10-3; size: .; D: .; J: TRBJ1-1; DNA: TGTGCCATCAGTGAGTCGACTGGCGGTGAAGCTTTCTTT; CDR3: CAISESTGGEAFF
V: TRBV18; size: .; D: .; J: TRBJ1-2; DNA: TGTGCCAGCTCACCAATGCCGGTGGCACCTGGCTACACCTTC; CDR3: CASSPMPVAPGYTF
V: TRBV2; size: .; D: .; J: TRBJ2-2; DNA: TGTGCCAGCAGTGTAGCCGGGACACGGCACACCGGGGAGCTGTTTTTT; CDR3: CASSVAGTRHTGELFF
V: TRBV2; size: .; D: .; J: TRBJ1-3; DNA: TGTGCCGGGGTAAGGGGTAGCGTTGGAAACACCATATATTTT; CDR3: CAGVRGSVGNTIYF
V: TRBV27; size: .; D: .; J: TRBJ2-7; DNA: TGTGCCAGCAGTTTGTGGCAGAATTACGAGCAGTACTTC; CDR3: CASSLWQNYEQYF
V: TRBV6-1; size: .; D: .; J: TRBJ2-7; DNA: TGTGCCAGCAGTGAAAACAACTACATCTACGAGCAGTACTTC; CDR3: CASSENNYIYEQYF
V: TRBV11-3; size: .; D: .; J: TRBJ2-3; DNA: TGTGCCAGCAGCCAAATGGCATACCCCACAGATACGCAGTATTTT; CDR3: CASSQMAYPTDTQYF
V: TRBV5-1; size: .; D: TRBD2; J: TRBJ2-1; DNA: TGCGCCAGCAGCAGTACTAGCGGGGGAGACAATGAGCAGTTCTTC; CDR3: CASSSTSGGDNEQFF
V: TRBV6-5; size: .; D: .; J: TRBJ2-7; DNA: TGTGCCAGCAGCTGGACAGGAGGGCCGTACGAGCAGTACTTC; CDR3: CASSWTGGPYEQYF
V: TRBV25-1; size: .; D: .; J: TRBJ1-1; DNA: TGTGCCAGCACCCACAACAGGGCCCTGAACACTGAAGCTTTCTTT; CDR3: CASTHNRALNTEAFF
V: TRBV6-6; size: .; D: .; J: TRBJ2-3; DNA: TGTGCCAGCACCAACGACCCTTGGATCGACACAGATACGCAGTATTTT; CDR3: CASTNDPWIDTDTQYF
V: TRBV29-1; size: few; D: TRBD1; J: TRBJ1-1; DNA: TGCAGCGCTAGCCTAACAGGGGAAGGCACTGAAGCTTTCTTT; CDR3: CSASLTGEGTEAFF
V: TRBV7-9; size: .; D: TRBD2; J: TRBJ2-3; DNA: TGTGCCAGCAGCTTAGGCCGGGGGGGTGCAGATACGCAGTATTTT; CDR3: CASSLGRGGADTQYF
V: TRBV11-2; size: .; D: TRBD1; J: TRBJ1-1; DNA: TGTGCCAGCAGCTCGGACAGGGGGACTGAAGCTTTCTTT; CDR3: CASSSDRGTEAFF
V: TRBV6-5; size: .; D: .; J: TRBJ1-1; DNA: TGTGCCAGTTCCGTCAGAGGGTCCCTCGGAGCTTTCTTT; CDR3: CASSVRGSLGAFF
V: TRBV18; size: once; D: .; J: TRBJ1-3; DNA: TGTGCCAGCTCACCACTAGACTCCGGAAACACCATATATTTT; CDR3: CASSPLDSGNTIYF
V: TRBV5-1; size: few; D: .; J: TRBJ1-1; DNA: TGCGCCAGCAGCTTGGGACATAGGAACACTGAAGCTTTCTTT; CDR3: CASSLGHRNTEAFF
V: TRBV5-4; size: .; D: TRBD1; J: TRBJ2-7; DNA: TGTGCCAGCAGCTTGGGGGACAGGGTAGTCAACGAGCAGTACTTC; CDR3: CASSLGDRVVNEQYF
V: TRBV7-8; size: few; D: TRBD1; J: TRBJ1-1; DNA: TGTGCCAGCAGCTCCTCAGGGGGTTTGAACACTGAAGCTTTCTTT; CDR3: CASSSSGGLNTEAFF
V: TRBV2; size: .; D: TRBD1; J: TRBJ2-1; DNA: TGTGCCAGCAACCCACAGGGGGCTGGTGAGCAGTTCTTC; CDR3: CASNPQGAGEQFF
V: TRBV7-9; size: .; D: .; J: TRBJ2-3; DNA: TGTGCCAGCAGCCGGACAGCTAGCACAGATACGCAGTATTTT; CDR3: CASSRTASTDTQYF
V: TRBV6-1; size: .; D: .; J: TRBJ1-1; DNA: TGTGCCAGCACCGAATTCCCCCATACGAACACTGAAGCTTTCTTT; CDR3: CASTEFPHTNTEAFF
V: TRBV13; size: .; D: TRBD2; J: TRBJ2-7; DNA: TGTGCCAGCAGCTCCCCCGGTAGCGGGCGCTACGAGCAGTACTTC; CDR3: CASSSPGSGRYEQYF
V: TRBV6-6; size: .; D: .; J: TRBJ1-1; DNA: TGTGCCAGCAGCACTCCAGGGGTCCTGAACACTGAAGCTTTCTTT; CDR3: CASSTPGVLNTEAFF
V: TRBV6-5; size: .; D: TRBD1; J: TRBJ1-5; DNA: TGTGCCAGCAGTGGATCTCAGGGGGCCGGGCAGCCCCAGCATTTT; CDR3: CASSGSQGAGQPQHF
V: TRBV7-2; size: .; D: .; J: TRBJ1-5; DNA: TGTGCCAGCAGCCCACGGGCAGGGTTTAGCAATCAGCCCCAGCATTTT; CDR3: CASSPRAGFSNQPQHF
V: TRBV6-6; size: .; D: .; J: TRBJ1-5; DNA: TGTGCCAGCAGTTACCCAGGACCTCGTGGTCAGCCCCAGCATTTT; CDR3: CASSYPGPRGQPQHF
V: TRBV5-8; size: .; D: TRBD1; J: TRBJ1-3; DNA: TGTGCCAGCAGCTGGACCGGGACAGGTGGAAACACCATATATTTT; CDR3: CASSWTGTGGNTIYF
V: TRBV28; size: few; D: .; J: TRBJ2-7; DNA: TGTGCCAGCAGTTTGTCTCGGTACGAGCAGTACTTC; CDR3: CASSLSRYEQYF
V: TRBV6-1; size: .; D: TRBD1; J: TRBJ2-7; DNA: TGTGCCAGCAGTGAAACAGGGGGACCCACCCCCTACGAGCAGTACTTC; CDR3: CASSETGGPTPYEQYF
V: TRBV7-2; size: once; D: .; J: TRBJ1-3; DNA: TGTGCCAGCAGCTTAGTTGCGTCAGCCTCTGGAAACACCATATATTTT; CDR3: CASSLVASASGNTIYF
V: TRBV4-1; size: .; D: TRBD1; J: TRBJ1-1; DNA: TGCGCCAGCAGCCGACTAGAGGGGACAGGGGGCACTGAAGCTTTCTTT; CDR3: CASSRLEGTGGTEAFF
V: TRBV6-4; size: once; D: TRBD2; J: TRBJ2-1; DNA: TGTGCCAGCAGTGAGGAAGCGGGAGGGAATAATGAGCAGTTCTTC; CDR3: CASSEEAGGNNEQFF
V: TRBV7-2; size: .; D: TRBD2; J: TRBJ2-4; DNA: TGTGCCAGCAGCTTAGGAGGGGAGGGGTACTTC; CDR3: CASSLGGEGYF
V: TRBV11-2; size: once; D: .; J: TRBJ2-4; DNA: TGTGCCAGCAGCCCTCCGGCCCTTCTGGAAAACATTCAGTACTTC; CDR3: CASSPPALLENIQYF
V: TRBV18; size: .; D: TRBD1; J: TRBJ2-7; DNA: TGTGCCAGCTCACGCCGGGACAGTGCCTCCTACGAGCAGTACTTC; CDR3: CASSRRDSASYEQYF
V: TRBV18; size: once; D: .; J: TRBJ2-5; DNA: TGTGCCAGCTCACCTGGCCGGTGGGGCCCCCAAGAGACCCAGTACTTC; CDR3: CASSPGRWGPQETQYF
V: TRBV10-3; size: .; D: .; J: TRBJ2-5; DNA: TGTGCCATCAGTGATCGGCAGGGGGAGACCCAGTACTTC; CDR3: CAISDRQGETQYF
V: TRBV6-5; size: .; D: .; J: TRBJ2-7; DNA: TGTGCCAGCAGCACCGGGGTCGGCGAGCAGTACTTC; CDR3: CASSTGVGEQYF
V: TRBV5-1; size: .; D: TRBD1; J: TRBJ1-1; DNA: TGCGCCAGCAGCCTAAGGACAGGGGTGAGCACTGAAGCTTTCTTT; CDR3: CASSLRTGVSTEAFF
V: TRBV4-1; size: few; D: TRBD2; J: TRBJ2-1; DNA: TGCGCCAGCAGCCAAGTGCGACTAGCGGTCTACAATGAGCAGTTCTTC; CDR3: CASSQVRLAVYNEQFF
V: TRBV11-1; size: .; D: .; J: TRBJ1-1; DNA: TGTGCCAGCAGCTTCCGCGGGGGCGTGGGAACTGAAGCTTTCTTT; CDR3: CASSFRGGVGTEAFF
V: TRBV5-1; size: .; D: .; J: TRBJ2-3; DNA: TGCGCCAGCAGCTTGTTCGGGCGGAGCACAGATACGCAGTATTTT; CDR3: CASSLFGRSTDTQYF
V: TRBV7-9; size: once; D: .; J: TRBJ2-7; DNA: TGTGCCAGCAGCCGAGTTGCAGCGAGTCGCGAGCAGTACTTC; CDR3: CASSRVAASREQYF
V: TRBV10-1; size: .; D: TRBD2; J: TRBJ2-1; DNA: TGCGCCAGCAGTGAGTCCCGGACTAGCGGGTACAATGAGCAGTTCTTC; CDR3: CASSESRTSGYNEQFF
V: TRBV5-8; size: .; D: .; J: TRBJ2-7; DNA: TGTGCCACCAAGAGGAGGGGGAACTCCTACGAGCAGTACTTC; CDR3: CATKRRGNSYEQYF
V: TRBV5-8; size: .; D: TRBD1; J: TRBJ1-4; DNA: TGTGCCAGCAGCTTGGGACAGGGTCTCGAAAAACTGTTTTTT; CDR3: CASSLGQGLEKLFF
V: TRBV6-6; size: .; D: .; J: TRBJ1-3; DNA: TGTGCCAGCAGTTACTCATCTGGAAACACCATATATTTT; CDR3: CASSYSSGNTIYF
V: TRBV5-1; size: .; D: TRBD2; J: TRBJ2-7; DNA: TGCGCCAGCAGCTACGGTGGGGGGGCCTACGAGCAGTACTTC; CDR3: CASSYGGGAYEQYF
V: TRBV6-1; size: .; D: .; J: TRBJ1-5; DNA: TGTGCCAGCGGGACACTGAGCAATCAGCCCCAGCATTTT; CDR3: CASGTLSNQPQHF